This T cell receptor (beta chain) was identified in a study of T cell repertoires in cytomegalovirus infection. Study at large: Public TCR beta signatures provided an indication of both CMV infection and a matching HLA type. Study-level findings and limits: People with CMV and the relevant HLA were identified by cumulative public TCR beta family frequency.

This CDR3 has 15 residues. Germline loops: CDR1 LNHDA, CDR2 SQIVND (reference sequence). J was trimmed by 3 bases and V by 7 bases; bases with no gene match: 8. Of note for this clonotype: Its antigen is still unknown.

TCRdb re-called the reads with MiXCR, one entry per CDR3 protein. The data show about 770,000 distinct CDR3 sequences, almost 30% seen once. The origin of this receptor is a human donor in good health (CMV status not recorded). Some clones in this sample may be carry-over from other donors' samples. The sample was cultured CD8+ T cells from PBMCs, taken from culture after CMV antigen stimulation. The rearrangement joins TRBV19 to TRBJ2-1; 8 bases match TRBD2. In nucleotides, the CDR3 is TGTGCCAGTACTCCGCGGGGGGCAAACTACAATGAGCAGTTCTTC. Translated, it gives CASTPRGANYNEQFF.